This T cell receptor (beta chain) is from a study of post-analysis software for immune sequencing data. Study details: Some patients lacked subtype; others had relapsing-remitting, secondary progressive or progressive-relapsing disease.

Germline CDR1 and CDR2: SQVTM and ANQGSEA. V was clipped by 6 bases and J by 10 bases; unmatched bases: 11. The CDR3 has 12 residues. General study findings and limits: Compared against controls, patients with multiple sclerosis displayed significantly lower normalized Chao1 diversity. Patients used a handful of TRBV segments, including TRBV5-6, TRBV5-1 and TRBV20-1, more often than controls. Co-batched samples clustered tightly together by F measure.

This clonotype came up a few times. Its matching antigen is unknown. Unique molecular identifiers were present in the TCR beta cDNA libraries. Each sample of about 0.9 to 10 million input T cells yielded 500,000 or so cDNA molecules, so each molecule approximated one T cell. Via MiXCR, TCRdb re-called the PCR reads, giving one row per CDR3 protein. Counted here are hundreds of thousands of distinct CDR3 sequences, less than 35% occurring once; the ten biggest clones make up 0.55% to 0.65%. The sequence was collected from a girl aged 5-17 years with multiple sclerosis. Sequencing input: blood. The chain uses TRBV29-1 and TRBJ1-1; TRBD1 agrees at 7 bases. The CDR3 sequence: CSVEQKTGRAFF. The CDR3 DNA follows: TGCAGCGTCGAGCAGAAGACAGGGCGAGCTTTCTTT.